The present T cell receptor beta chain was sequenced within a study of identical twins. Findings of the study overall: Alpha sequences that were out-of-frame and twin-shared showed an excess of low generation probability. Beta out-of-frame sequences displayed a weaker excess of sharing between twins.

The authors used template switching to add a universal primer site and gave cDNA unique molecular identifiers. TCRdb processed the 5' RACE reads anew with MiXCR; each CDR3 protein has one entry. The table has roughly 630,000 distinct CDR3 sequences, around 7.4% seen once. The germline gives CDR1 MDHEN, CDR2 SYDVKM. Trimming took off 5 bases at V and 3 bases at J, with 11 bases between the two ends. This CDR3 has 13 amino acids. At least ten counts were recorded for this clonotype. Antigen: not known. These data were also reused for a study on yellow fever vaccine responses in identical twins.

Material for sequencing was PBMCs. This TCR derives from a woman between 18 and 30 years old in good health. The chain uses TRBV28 and TRBJ2-7; D ambiguous. CDR3 region: CASSPQNSYEQYF. CDR3 nucleotide sequence: TGTGCCAGCAGTCCCCAAAATAGCTACGAGCAGTACTTC.